The 20 T cell receptor beta chains reported below all come from one sample, sequenced in a study of cytomegalovirus exposure and HLA in healthy donors. Use of 60 Vbeta and 13 Jbeta primers characterized the PCR. TCRdb keeps only in-frame clones here, not all; method: immunoSEQ multiplex PCR. The sample includes about 140,000 clones, around 80% of them seen just once. The sample taken for sequencing was PBMCs. The receptors were sampled from a middle-aged man in good health and CMV-seropositive.

This clone was detected once. The chain has TRBV27 and TRBJ1-1; D gene uncertain. With 6 bases removed from V and 4 bases from J, the gap between germline ends came to 15 bases. The V gene's germline CDR1 is MNHEY and CDR2 SMNVEV (reference sequence). The CDR3 has 14 residues. The CDR3 sequence is CASSGVRVSTEAFF. DNA for the CDR3: TGTGCCAGCAGCGGTGTGAGGGTGAGCACTGAAGCTTTCTTT.

V is TRBV29-1 and J is TRBJ2-7; D is perhaps TRBD1 (6 bases). The germline V and J ends were trimmed by 6 bases and 7 bases, with 19 bases remaining between them. CDR1 is SQVTM and CDR2 is ANQGSEA in the germline V gene. The CDR3 has 13 amino acids. The CDR3 DNA is TGCAGCGTCTCCCAGACAGGATTCGCAGAGCAGTACTTC. Translation: CSVSQTGFAEQYF.

This chain joins TRBV27 and TRBJ2-3, with 9 nucleotides matching TRBD1. The germline CDR1 and CDR2 sequences are MNHEY and SMNVEV (reference sequence). The trim removed 6 bases at V and 0 bases at J, leaving 13 bases unmatched. There are 18 residues in the CDR3. DNA of the CDR3: TGTGCCAGCAGGTTTGGGCGGCACGGGACAGGGAGCACAGATACGCAGTATTTT. The encoded protein is CASRFGRHGTGSTDTQYF.

The V call is TRBV27, the J call TRBJ2-3; 9 bases agree with TRBD1. In germline, CDR1 is MNHEY, CDR2 SMNVEV (reference sequence). The CDR3 contains 15 residues. J was trimmed by 4 bases and V by 3 bases; bases with no gene match: 5. In nucleotides, the CDR3 is TGTGCCAGCAGTTTTAGGACAGGGGTTGCAGATACGCAGTATTTT. Its protein is CASSFRTGVADTQYF.

This chain links TRBV19 with TRBJ2-1, with 9 bases lining up with TRBD1. After removal of 3 bases from V and 2 bases from J, the junction contained 8 bases not matched to a gene. This CDR3 is built from 17 residues. Looked up from germline, CDR1 is LNHDA and CDR2 is SQIVND (reference sequence). The CDR3 region is CASSIGTGGATYNEQFF. DNA for the CDR3: TGTGCCAGTAGTATCGGCACAGGGGGCGCGACCTACAATGAGCAGTTCTTC.

The chain couples TRBV5-1 to TRBJ2-5; TRBD1 matches 8 bases. Germline V gene sequence: CDR1 SGHRS, CDR2 YFSETQ. The CDR3 sequence is 15 residues long. Trimming took 0 bases from V and 4 from J; bases not matched to a gene: 5. CDR3 in DNA: TGCGCCAGCAGCTTGGGACAGGGGTTTGGAGAGACCCAGTACTTC. Protein product: CASSLGQGFGETQYF.

Here the CDR3 DNA reads TGTGCCAGCAGCTCTAGCGGGGCCACAGCCTACAATGAGCAGTTCTTC. Translation: CASSSSGATAYNEQFF. This chain connects TRBV7-2 to TRBJ2-1; 9 positions match TRBD2. Per germline, CDR1 SGHTA and CDR2 FQGNSA. The CDR3 covers 16 residues. The V segment lost 4 bases and the J segment 2 bases; nucleotides outside the gene matches: 6. Filled out from reference TRBV7-2 and TRBJ2-1, the complete variable domain reads GAGVSQSPSNKVTEKGKDVELRCDPISGHTALYWYRQSLGQGLEFLIYFQGNSAPDKSGLPSDRFSAERTGGSVSTLTIQRTQQEDSAVYLCASSSSGATAYNEQFFGPGTRLTVL.

This clone was detected only a few times. V and J are TRBV5-1 and TRBJ1-4; a weak D match, TRBD1 (5 bases). Germline assignment: CDR1 SGHRS and CDR2 YFSETQ. Trimming cost V 2 bases and J 5 bases, with 13 bases left between them. The CDR3 runs 15 residues. CDR3 sequence (DNA): TGCGCCAGCAGCTTCACCAGGGAAAGAAATGAAAAACTGTTTTTT. Translating it yields CASSFTRERNEKLFF.

The chain is built from TRBV11-2 and TRBJ2-3; D is unclear. Between the trimmed V and J ends, which lost 5 bases and 3 bases, there was a span of 9 bases. Per the germline V gene, CDR1 is SGHAT and CDR2 is FQNNGV. The CDR3 runs to 13 residues. CDR3 protein: CASSPSETDTQYF. The CDR3 DNA reads TGTGCCAGCAGCCCTTCGGAGACAGATACGCAGTATTTT.

V and J are TRBV28 and TRBJ2-2, with 12 bases matching TRBD1. The ends lost 5 bases at V and 6 bases at J; junction bases unmatched: 4. The CDR3 is made up of 15 amino acids. CDR1 MDHEN and CDR2 SYDVKM come from the germline V gene. In DNA form, the CDR3 reads TGTGCCAGCAGTGGGACAGGGGGCAAGGCCGGGGAGCTGTTTTTT. It codes for CASSGTGGKAGELFF.

The V call is TRBV5-1, the J call TRBJ1-1; D perhaps matches TRBD1 (5 bases). The CDR3 runs 13 residues. Trimming removed 4 bases from V and 10 bases from J, with 17 bases in between. The V gene's germline CDR1 is SGHRS and CDR2 YFSETQ. CDR3: CASSLEVEGRAFF. The CDR3 DNA follows: TGCGCCAGCAGCCTAGAAGTGGAGGGGAGAGCTTTCTTT.

A single count supports this clone. The chain couples TRBV5-6 to TRBJ2-5; TRBD1 matches at 9 bases. V lost 0 bases, J lost 4 bases, and 4 bases stayed unmatched. CDR3 size: 15 residues. Germline V gives CDR1 SGHDT, CDR2 YYEEEE. This chain's CDR3 is CASSLDTGGRETQYF. The CDR3 DNA sequence: TGTGCCAGCAGCTTGGATACAGGGGGCCGAGAGACCCAGTACTTC. Looking up the rest from reference TRBV5-6 and TRBJ2-5 gives the full variable domain: DAGVTQSPTHLIKTRGQQVTLRCSPKSGHDTVSWYQQALGQGPQFIFQYYEEEERQRGNFPDRFSGHQFPNYSSELNVNALLLGDSALYLCASSLDTGGRETQYFGPGTRLLVL.

This clone was detected once. The chain is built from TRBV5-4 and TRBJ2-7; maybe TRBD1 (5 bases). The germline V gene has CDR1 SGHNT and CDR2 YYREEE (reference sequence). The CDR3 is made up of 13 amino acids. The V end lost 1 base, the J end lost 4 bases, and 9 bases lay between the germline ends. CDR3 coding DNA: TGTGCCAGCAGCTTGCTAGGGGCGTACGAGCAGTACTTC. This gives the protein CASSLLGAYEQYF.

The rearrangement joins TRBV5-1 to TRBJ2-3; D not certain. Germline lookup yields CDR1 SGHRS and CDR2 YFSETQ. The V and J ends lost 4 bases and 0 bases respectively, with 3 bases between them. The CDR3 extends over 12 amino acids. The CDR3 region is CASSTSTDTQYF. The CDR3 nucleotides are TGCGCCAGCAGCACAAGCACAGATACGCAGTATTTT.

Worth noting for this clone: Its ends do not fully match the called genes, so a read error is possible. The chain joins TRBV5-1 to TRBJ2-3, with a tentative D call TRBD2 (6 bases). This CDR3 comprises 17 residues. CDR1 is SGHRS, CDR2 YFSETQ, per germline. CDR3 nucleotides: TGCGCCAGCAGATTGGTGGGGGGAAACAGTGGCACAGATACGCAGTATTTT. Residues: CASRLVGGNSGTDTQYF.

The J gene is TRBJ2-7, the V gene TRBV5-1; 10 positions agree with TRBD2. V gave up 3 bases and J gave up 3 bases; unmatched junction bases: 12. The CDR3 runs 17 residues. Germline CDR1 reads SGHRS; CDR2 reads YFSETQ. CDR3 amino acids: CASSYGLAVGINYEQYF. CDR3 DNA: TGCGCCAGCAGCTACGGACTAGCGGTAGGAATTAACTACGAGCAGTACTTC.

The rearrangement uses TRBV5-1 and TRBJ1-1, with unresolved D. The CDR3 spans 15 residues. Germline V CDR1 and CDR2: SGHRS, YFSETQ. With 0 bases removed from V and 2 bases from J, the gap between germline ends came to 11 bases. Here the CDR3 DNA reads TGCGCCAGCAGCTTGGACGGGATGGGAAACACTGAAGCTTTCTTT. Its protein product is CASSLDGMGNTEAFF.

The CDR3 coding sequence is TGCGCCAGCAGCTTGGGGTCCCCAGGGGCTGGAAACACCATATATTTT. Encoded protein: CASSLGSPGAGNTIYF. This sequence joins TRBV5-1 and TRBJ1-3; possible D gene TRBD1, 6 bases. Deletions cut 0 bases from V and 2 bases from J, with 12 bases between. This CDR3 spans 16 amino acids. Germline-derived CDR1 and CDR2 are SGHRS and YFSETQ.

This clone was counted a few times. The chain links TRBV6-5 to TRBJ2-1; a possible D gene is TRBD1 (6 bases). Germline-derived CDR1 and CDR2 are MNHEY and SVGAGI. The CDR3 length is 15 residues. V lost 0 bases to trimming and J lost 0 bases, with 6 bases between them. CDR3 residues: CASSYSGHSYNEQFF. The CDR3 nucleotides read TGTGCCAGCAGTTACTCGGGACACTCCTACAATGAGCAGTTCTTC.

The V and J genes are TRBV10-3 and TRBJ2-1; D possibly corresponds to TRBD2 (6 bases). Germline CDR1 and CDR2: ENHRY and SYGVKD. This CDR3 comprises 15 residues. Trimming pared 10 bases from V and 2 bases from J, leaving 18 bases between. The CDR3 sequence: CATTSEAGTYNEQFF. The CDR3 nucleotides read TGTGCCACGACCTCAGAGGCGGGAACCTACAATGAGCAGTTCTTC.